This T cell receptor (beta chain) originates from a study of early T cells in non-severe SARS-CoV-2 infection. Study-wide results and limits: Matching against VDJdb likely underestimated virus-specific expansions, favoring anti-spike CD8.

Details on this clonotype: Its specificity is unknown.

Each cDNA molecule carried a unique molecular identifier. In TCRdb, the 5' RACE reads were re-called with MiXCR into one record per CDR3 protein. The sample shows about 77,000 distinct CDR3 sequences, 9% to 10% of them seen only once. The CDR3 length is 18 residues. V was clipped by 1 base and J by 3 bases, with 19 bases between them. Germline assignment: CDR1 LGHNA and CDR2 YNFKEQ. The V call is TRBV4-2, the J call TRBJ2-1; D unclear. The material sequenced was whole blood. The receptor was derived from an adult who was a healthcare worker with PCR-confirmed SARS-CoV-2 infection or an uninfected control (not recorded which). This chain's CDR3 is CASSQVISQGPNYNEQFF. The CDR3 DNA is TGTGCCAGCAGCCAAGTAATTAGCCAAGGCCCCAACTACAATGAGCAGTTCTTC.